The clone carrying this T cell receptor beta chain has more than one count but fewer than ten. TCRdb's table, derived via immunoSEQ multiplex PCR, lists solely in-frame clones and lacks some. The sample shows 50,000 to 70,000 clones, 65% to 80% of them seen only once. This record comes from a study of memory CD4+ T cells and cytomegalovirus serostatus. Turning to the study itself: This sample comes from healthy Belgian adults, roughly 9 CMV seropositive, approximately 23 seronegative.

The sort gate was single viable CD3+CD4+CD8-CD45RO+ cells for memory CD4+ T cells. This CDR3 comprises 12 residues. Per germline, CDR1 SGHTA and CDR2 FQGTGA. The V end lost 5 bases, the J end lost 4 bases, and 9 bases lay between the germline ends. The receptor was isolated from an adult in good health and CMV-seronegative. The genes are TRBV7-3 and TRBJ2-7; no clear D gene. What was sequenced was memory CD4+ T cells from blood. The CDR3 loop is CASSRVRYEQYF. CDR3 nucleotides: TGTGCCAGCAGCCGGGTCCGGTACGAGCAGTACTTC. Full variable domain (outside the CDR3, taken from reference TRBV7-3 and TRBJ2-7): GAGVSQTPSNKVTEKGKYVELRCDPISGHTALYWYRQSLGQGPEFLIYFQGTGAADDSGLPNDRFFAVRPEGSVSTLKIQRTERGDSAVYLCASSRVRYEQYFGPGTRLTVT.